One sample yielded the 28 T cell receptor beta chains listed below, sequenced in a study of HIV-infected patients and healthy controls. cDNA was made from roughly 470 ng RNA using alpha and beta constant primers. Alpha and beta chain libraries were made separately by chain-specific third strand synthesis with multiplexing indices. TCRdb processed the 5' RACE reads anew with MiXCR; each CDR3 protein has one entry. Of over 10,000 distinct CDR3 sequences in the sample, about a tenth were seen once. No cell fractionation was done, so the repertoire covers all unsorted peripheral blood T cells. Material for sequencing was blood. Receptors originate from an adult in good health.

This clonotype was seen repeatedly, ten times or more. V is TRBV6-5 and J is TRBJ2-6; TRBD1 agrees at 9 bases. Unmatched junction bases numbered 8, after V lost 5 bases and J lost 0 bases. This CDR3 region has 18 residues. Germline CDR1 and CDR2: MNHEY and SVGAGI. The chain's CDR3 is CASSAAGTGPSGANVLTF. CDR3 nucleotides: TGTGCCAGCAGTGCAGCCGGGACAGGGCCCTCTGGGGCCAACGTCCTGACTTTC.

By sample share, this clonotype is medium-sized. This chain uses TRBV7-2 with TRBJ2-5, with D unclear. Germline lookup yields CDR1 SGHTA and CDR2 FQGNSA. With 4 bases removed from V and 4 bases from J, the gap between germline ends came to 10 bases. The CDR3 is 13 amino acids. CDR3 sequence reads: CASSSRSRETQYF. Written as DNA, the CDR3 is TGTGCCAGCAGCTCCCGTTCCAGAGAGACCCAGTACTTC.

In its sample, this clonotype was seen many times. The J gene is TRBJ1-5, the V gene TRBV12-3 or TRBV12-4; D possibly corresponds to TRBD1 (5 bases). Trimming took off 1 base at V and 0 bases at J, with 7 bases between the two ends. The CDR3 has 15 amino acids. CDR3 sequence: CASSLEGVSNQPQHF. In DNA, the CDR3 is TGTGCCAGCAGTTTAGAAGGGGTTAGCAATCAGCCCCAGCATTTT.

This clonotype was found many times. V and J are TRBV27 and TRBJ1-1; D is unclear. V lost 8 bases and J lost 0, with 10 bases in between. CDR3 length: 13 amino acids. Germline V gives CDR1 MNHEY, CDR2 SMNVEV (reference sequence). The CDR3 nucleotides read TGTGCCAGCCGCTATTGGGTGAACACTGAAGCTTTCTTT. Its translation: CASRYWVNTEAFF.

This clonotype was seen at least ten times. The V and J genes are TRBV6-1 and TRBJ1-1; D is undetermined. The CDR3 contains 13 residues. Germline-derived CDR1 and CDR2 are MNHNS and SASEGT. The V gene lost 1 base and the J gene lost 1 base, with 4 bases spanning the gap. For the CDR3, the DNA is TGTGCCAGCAGTGAAGTCGGGAACACTGAAGCTTTCTTT. As protein: CASSEVGNTEAFF.

This clonotype has a count of ten or more. The chain has TRBV28 and TRBJ2-3; TRBD2 matches 8 bases. The CDR3 covers 16 residues. Losses at the gene ends were 2 bases for V and 2 bases for J; bases not matched to a gene: 6. CDR1 MDHEN and CDR2 SYDVKM come from the germline V gene. CDR3 in amino acids: CASSLTAGADTDTQYF. CDR3 sequence (DNA): TGTGCCAGCAGTTTAACAGCGGGGGCTGACACAGATACGCAGTATTTT.

This clonotype has only a few counts. The chain recombines TRBV27 with TRBJ2-7, with D perhaps matching TRBD1 (6 bases). The V gene's germline CDR1 is MNHEY and CDR2 SMNVEV (reference sequence). This CDR3 is built from 13 residues. V shed 1 base and J shed 4 bases, with 8 bases lying between them. Here the CDR3 reads CASSLYQGYEQYF. The CDR3 DNA reads as TGTGCCAGCAGTTTATACCAGGGGTACGAGCAGTACTTC.

This sequence joins TRBV20-1 and TRBJ2-1, with 11 bases lining up with TRBD2. V lost 4 bases, J lost 3 bases, and 2 bases stayed unmatched. CDR1 and CDR2 from the germline V gene are DFQATT and SNEGSKA (reference sequence). The CDR3 covers 14 residues. CDR3 DNA sequence: TGCAGTGCTATTAGCGGGAGGGACTACAATGAGCAGTTCTTC. It specifies CSAISGRDYNEQFF.

This clonotype rates as medium-sized. This chain connects TRBV5-1 to TRBJ1-3; a possible D gene is TRBD1 (6 bases). The CDR3 contains 16 residues. The V and J ends lost 2 bases and 0 bases respectively, with 12 bases between them. From germline, CDR1 is SGHRS and CDR2 YFSETQ. The CDR3 is CASSFAPGDSGNTIYF. DNA of the CDR3: TGCGCCAGCAGCTTTGCCCCAGGGGACTCTGGAAACACCATATATTTT.

This clonotype was seen many times. The chain joins TRBV20-1 to TRBJ1-5; perhaps TRBD1 as D (5 bases). V lost 0 bases and J lost 6, with 12 bases in between. In germline, CDR1 is DFQATT, CDR2 SNEGSKA (reference sequence). The length of the CDR3 is 14 residues. CDR3 protein: CSARDGHLSQPQHF. In nucleotides, the CDR3 is TGCAGTGCTAGAGATGGACATCTCAGTCAGCCCCAGCATTTT.

The gene calls are TRBV7-9 and TRBJ2-1; D gene uncertain. The germline V gene has CDR1 SEHNR and CDR2 FQNEAQ (reference sequence). V was clipped by 8 bases and J by 8 bases, with 4 bases between them. The CDR3 has 9 amino acids. DNA of the CDR3: TGTGCCAGCTCCCATGAGCAGTTCTTC. It yields the protein CASSHEQFF.

This clonotype was counted many times. The CDR3 spells CASTGDRGEQYF. The DNA for the CDR3 is TGTGCCAGCACCGGAGACAGGGGGGAGCAGTACTTC. The chain joins TRBV2 to TRBJ2-7, with 9 bases identical to TRBD1. From germline, CDR1 is SNHLY and CDR2 FYNNEI. J gave up 7 bases and V 7 bases, and 5 bases lay outside the gene matches. The CDR3 is made up of 12 amino acids.

This clonotype was counted many times. The gene calls are TRBV19 and TRBJ1-2; no firm D call. Germline V lookup: CDR1 LNHDA, CDR2 SQIVND (reference sequence). The CDR3 loop spans 16 amino acids. Trimming removed 7 bases at V and 2 bases at J, with 20 bases between. The CDR3 region is CASTPRSGHQNYGYTF. Here the CDR3 DNA reads TGTGCCAGTACCCCCCGCTCGGGTCATCAGAACTATGGCTACACCTTC. The full variable domain, with the rest looked up from reference TRBV19 and TRBJ1-2, is DGGITQSPKYLFRKEGQNVTLSCEQNLNHDAMYWYRQDPGQGLRLIYYSQIVNDFQKGDIAEGYSVSREKKESFPLTVTSAQKNPTAFYLCASTPRSGHQNYGYTFGSGTRLTVV.

This clonotype is medium-sized within its sample. This chain uses TRBV3-1 with TRBJ1-5; D call uncertain. Deletions cut 4 bases from V and 2 bases from J, with 12 bases between. Germline V lookup: CDR1 LGHDT, CDR2 YNNKEL (reference sequence). The CDR3 covers 15 residues. The CDR3 DNA reads TGTGCCAGCAGCCTCTTCCCTGGGGGCAATCAGCCCCAGCATTTT. It codes for CASSLFPGGNQPQHF.

This clonotype was seen many times. The rearrangement uses TRBV12-3 or TRBV12-4 and TRBJ2-7; either TRBD1 or TRBD2 may fit D (5 bases each). The CDR3 extends over 12 amino acids. Trimming cost V 7 bases and J 4 bases, with 11 bases left between them. Written as DNA, the CDR3 is TGTGCCAGCACCCTAGAGGGGTACGAGCAGTACTTC. This sequence encodes CASTLEGYEQYF.

As concerns this clonotype: Being one base from a much bigger clone, this may be a read error. The V and J genes are TRBV28 and TRBJ2-1; D not resolved. Germline CDR1 and CDR2: MDHEN and SYDVKM. Trimming pared 6 bases from V and 12 bases from J, leaving 24 bases between. The CDR3 has 15 amino acids. CDR3: CASSPSTLRSGVQFF. CDR3 nucleotide sequence: TGTGCCAGCAGCCCATCAACGTTAAGGAGTGGCGTGCAGTTCTTC. The variable domain in full, completed from reference TRBV28 and TRBJ2-1, reads DVKVTQSSRYLVKRTGEKVFLECVQDMDHENMFWYRQDPGLGLRLIYFSYDVKMKEKGDIPEGYSVSREKKERFSLILESASTNQTSMYLCASSPSTLRSGVQFFGPGTRLTVL.

The count of this clonotype is one. This chain joins TRBV18 and TRBJ1-5; D perhaps matches TRBD1 (5 bases). This CDR3 contains 14 residues. Germline loops: CDR1 KGHSH, CDR2 LQKENI. V shed 3 bases and J shed 5 bases, with 11 bases lying between them. This chain's CDR3 is CASSPQRGDQPQHF. Written as DNA, the CDR3 is TGTGCCAGCTCACCTCAGAGGGGAGATCAGCCCCAGCATTTT.

The V gene is TRBV6-6, the J gene TRBJ2-1; 8 positions agree with TRBD1. The CDR3 sequence is 16 residues long. Per germline, CDR1 MNHNY and CDR2 SVGAGI (reference sequence). Trimming cost V 5 bases and J 8 bases; bases outside gene matches: 14. For the CDR3, the DNA is TGTGCCAGCAGTATCACCGGACAGGGACTTTTGGATGAGCAGTTCTTC. This encodes CASSITGQGLLDEQFF.

The rearrangement links TRBV2 to TRBJ2-3, with 7 nucleotides matching TRBD2. V was clipped by 6 bases and J by 5 bases; unmatched bases: 14. This CDR3 is built from 16 residues. Germline values: CDR1 SNHLY, CDR2 FYNNEI. The CDR3 reads CASRYSAAGVRDTQYF. In DNA, the CDR3 is TGTGCCAGCAGGTACTCAGCGGCGGGAGTTAGAGATACGCAGTATTTT.

This clonotype was picked up many times. The chain has TRBV10-3 and TRBJ2-1, with TRBD2 identical over 11 bases. Germline V CDR1 and CDR2: ENHRY, SYGVKD. The CDR3 has 14 residues. Trimming took 6 bases from V and 9 from J; bases not matched to a gene: 7. This chain's CDR3 is CAIRGTSGIGEQFF. The DNA for the CDR3 is TGTGCCATCAGGGGGACTAGCGGAATAGGTGAGCAGTTCTTC.

This clonotype ranks as medium-sized. The chain combines TRBV29-1 with TRBJ1-4; tentative D call: TRBD1 (6 bases). Germline V gene sequence: CDR1 SQVTM, CDR2 ANQGSEA. The V end was cut by 2 bases, the J end by 4 bases, with 11 bases between. CDR3 length: 14 residues. CDR3 amino acids: CSVETGLGNEKLFF. CDR3 nucleotide sequence: TGCAGCGTTGAAACAGGGCTAGGTAATGAAAAACTGTTTTTT.

The sample holds many counts of this clonotype. The chain is built from TRBV3-1 and TRBJ2-2; D is uncertain. V dropped 4 bases and J dropped 2 bases, with 11 bases sitting between them. This CDR3 is 15 amino acids long. Germline values: CDR1 LGHDT, CDR2 YNNKEL (reference sequence). The CDR3 sequence: CASSLLGLNTGELFF. The CDR3 region has the DNA TGTGCCAGCAGCCTCCTGGGCCTTAACACCGGGGAGCTGTTTTTT.

The chain has TRBV15 and TRBJ1-5; 8 positions match TRBD1. The germline V gene has CDR1 LNHNV and CDR2 YYDKDF (reference sequence). CDR3 size: 17 residues. The V and J ends lost 2 bases and 3 bases, in that order; junction bases with no gene match: 9. The CDR3: CATSRSGGGENNQPQHF. In nucleotides, the CDR3 is TGTGCCACCAGCAGATCAGGGGGCGGGGAGAACAATCAGCCCCAGCATTTT.

V usage is TRBV20-1 and J usage is TRBJ2-7; possibly TRBD1 for D (5 bases). The CDR3 runs 16 residues. Germline V lookup: CDR1 DFQATT, CDR2 SNEGSKA (reference sequence). V was shortened by 3 bases and J by 0 bases, with 18 bases between the two germline ends. Here the CDR3 DNA reads TGCAGTGCTAGTATGTTAGACAGCCCTTCCTCCTACGAGCAGTACTTC. Translating gives CSASMLDSPSSYEQYF.

This clonotype has ten or more counts. This rearrangement joins TRBV25-1 to TRBJ1-1; 12 bases are shared with TRBD1. Per the germline V gene, CDR1 is MGHDK and CDR2 is SYGVNS. J lost 1 base, V lost 6 bases, and 6 bases had no gene match. The CDR3 has 16 amino acids. The CDR3 nucleotides are TGTGCCAGCAGCCCGGGACAGGGGGCTACGAACACTGAAGCTTTCTTT. Its protein product is CASSPGQGATNTEAFF.

This clonotype is medium-sized within its sample. The chain links TRBV4-1 to TRBJ1-3; 7 nucleotides agree with TRBD1. The length of the CDR3 is 18 residues. Germline CDR1 is MGHRA and CDR2 is YSYEKL. Unmatched junction bases numbered 10, after V lost 1 base and J lost 1 base. The CDR3 nucleotides read TGCGCCAGCAGCCAAGGGGGAACAGGGGCTACGTCTGGAAACACCATATATTTT. Protein: CASSQGGTGATSGNTIYF.

This clonotype has a count of ten or more. The chain joins TRBV7-9 to TRBJ2-7; 11 nucleotides align to TRBD1. CDR1 is SEHNR and CDR2 is FQNEAQ in the germline V gene (reference sequence). V was pared by 5 bases and J by 2 bases, with 8 bases of the junction left unmatched. The CDR3 is 16 amino acids. The CDR3 DNA is TGTGCCAGCAGCCCCCGCCGGGACAGGGGGACCTACGAGCAGTACTTC. Protein: CASSPRRDRGTYEQYF.

V gene TRBV7-6 combines with J gene TRBJ1-6; 7 positions match TRBD1. The germline CDR1 and CDR2 sequences are SGHVS and FNYEAQ. V shed 5 bases and J 6 bases; nucleotides not matched to a gene: 7. The CDR3 runs to 15 residues. Here the CDR3 DNA reads TGTGCCAGCAGCCCACGACAGGGTCCTAATTCACCCCTCCACTTT. Its translation: CASSPRQGPNSPLHF.